The 31 T cell receptor beta chains in this list originate from one sample, sequenced in a study of CD8 T cells in ankylosing spondylitis. MiXCR was run by TCRdb on the 5' RACE reads, yielding one entry per CDR3 protein. The sample yields 150,000 to 200,000 distinct CDR3 sequences, about 9.9% seen once. Sequencing input: blood, either unsorted or a sorted T cell fraction (not recorded which). These receptors came from a male donor with ankylosing spondylitis or in good health (not recorded which).

The sample holds many counts of this clonotype. The V and J genes are TRBV29-1 and TRBJ1-3, with a possible D match to TRBD1 (6 bases). The germline V gene has CDR1 SQVTM and CDR2 ANQGSEA. Trimming stripped 7 bases from V and 4 bases from J, with 20 bases between. The CDR3 contains 15 residues. CDR3 sequence reads: CSATKGQSSGNTIYF. The DNA of the CDR3 is TGCAGCGCTACTAAAGGACAGTCGTCCGGAAACACCATATATTTT.

This clonotype was found many times. V and J are TRBV5-1 and TRBJ1-5, with 8 bases aligning to TRBD1. V trimming: 1 base; J trimming: 2 bases; junction bases outside the gene matches: 2. The CDR3 totals 15 residues. Germline loops: CDR1 SGHRS, CDR2 YFSETQ. CDR3 sequence reads: CASSLTTGGNQPQHF. CDR3 bases: TGCGCCAGCAGCTTGACGACAGGGGGCAATCAGCCCCAGCATTTT.

The rearrangement uses TRBV12-3 or TRBV12-4 and TRBJ2-1; D possibly corresponds to TRBD2 (5 bases). CDR3 length equals 15 residues. V lost 4 bases and J 2 bases, leaving 12 bases between the germline ends. This CDR3 is CASSYGGRTYNEQFF. The CDR3 nucleotides are TGTGCCAGCAGTTACGGCGGGCGTACCTACAATGAGCAGTTCTTC.

This chain connects TRBV12-3 or TRBV12-4 to TRBJ2-3; tentative D call: TRBD2 (5 bases). The CDR3 is made up of 17 amino acids. Trimming left V 5 bases short and J 5 bases short, with 23 bases between. The CDR3 DNA follows: TGTGCCAGCAGTCCGAAAAGCATGAGCTACGCGGGAGATACGCAGTATTTT. Its protein product is CASSPKSMSYAGDTQYF.

In its sample, this clonotype was seen many times. V and J are TRBV20-1 and TRBJ2-3; 9 positions match TRBD2. This CDR3 spans 14 amino acids. CDR1 and CDR2 (germline): DFQATT, SNEGSKA (reference sequence). The V segment lost 5 bases and the J segment 2 bases; nucleotides outside the gene matches: 5. The CDR3 protein is CSADLAGYTDTQYF. In DNA, the CDR3 is TGCAGTGCTGATCTAGCGGGGTACACAGATACGCAGTATTTT.

This clonotype showed up many times. The V call is TRBV20-1, the J call TRBJ1-1; 8 bases map to TRBD1. This CDR3 has 15 amino acids. From germline, CDR1 is DFQATT and CDR2 SNEGSKA (reference sequence). V gave up 5 bases and J gave up 2 bases; unmatched junction bases: 10. CDR3 in amino acids: CSAQDGQGLNTEAFF. DNA for the CDR3: TGCAGTGCTCAAGATGGACAGGGACTAAACACTGAAGCTTTCTTT.

The chain has TRBV5-1 and TRBJ2-3; 9 nucleotides line up with TRBD1. The CDR3 contains 19 residues. The V and J ends lost 0 bases and 2 bases, in that order; junction bases with no gene match: 13. Germline CDR1 reads SGHRS; CDR2 reads YFSETQ. CDR3 protein: CASSLGQGVPRPSTDTQYF. CDR3 DNA sequence: TGCGCCAGCAGCTTGGGACAGGGGGTTCCTAGACCCTCCACAGATACGCAGTATTTT.

With respect to this clonotype: It may be a read error: a sequence one base away is much more abundant. The chain employs TRBV9 and TRBJ2-4; D perhaps matches TRBD1 (5 bases). The CDR3 consists of 14 residues. V was shortened by 0 bases and J by 8 bases, with 12 bases between the two germline ends. The V gene's germline CDR1 is SGDLS and CDR2 YYNGEE. The CDR3 here is CASSVVSQGDIQYF. In nucleotides, the CDR3 is TGTGCCAGCAGCGTAGTTTCCCAGGGCGACATTCAGTACTTC.

This clonotype was seen ten or more times. This chain connects TRBV29-1 to TRBJ2-5, with 8 bases that match TRBD1. This CDR3 comprises 15 residues. The germline V gene encodes CDR1 SQVTM and CDR2 ANQGSEA. Trimming cost V 4 bases and J 3 bases; bases outside gene matches: 10. CDR3 loop: CSVVSGTGFKETQYF. The CDR3 nucleotides read TGCAGCGTTGTGTCCGGGACAGGTTTTAAAGAGACCCAGTACTTC.

Note on this clonotype: One end of the junction fails to match germline, which may point to a read error. The chain recombines TRBV18 with TRBJ2-1; a possible D gene is TRBD1 (6 bases). CDR1 is KGHSH and CDR2 is LQKENI in the germline V gene. CDR3 length: 15 amino acids. This CDR3 reads CASSPGESPFGEQFF. DNA of the CDR3: TGTGCCAGTTCACCAGGGGAATCTCCCTTTGGTGAGCAGTTCTTC.

This clonotype was picked up many times. The chain has TRBV30 and TRBJ2-3; a possible D gene is TRBD2 (5 bases). Trimming pared 0 bases from V and 2 bases from J, leaving 12 bases between. This CDR3 spans 15 amino acids. The V gene's germline CDR1 is GTSNPN and CDR2 SVGIG (reference sequence). The CDR3 coding sequence is TGTGCCTGGAGTGTAGGTGGGAGTCTCACAGATACGCAGTATTTT. It is translated as CAWSVGGSLTDTQYF.

This chain joins TRBV4-3 and TRBJ1-1; no clear D. The CDR3 is 14 residues long. CDR1 and CDR2 from the germline V gene are LGHNA and YSLEER. V lost 0 bases to trimming and J lost 4 bases, with 9 bases between them. CDR3 protein: CASSQDRASTEAFF. Written as DNA, the CDR3 is TGCGCCAGCAGCCAAGATAGGGCAAGCACTGAAGCTTTCTTT.

Regarding this clonotype: A read error may be the cause here, since a much bigger clone is one base away. This rearrangement joins TRBV5-1 to TRBJ2-1, with D tentatively TRBD1 (5 bases). CDR3 length: 17 residues. V was clipped by 2 bases and J by 3 bases, with 18 bases between them. Germline V gene lookup returns CDR1 SGHRS and CDR2 YFSETQ. CDR3 loop: CASSFVLPVQVYNEQFF. For the CDR3, the DNA is TGCGCCAGCAGCTTCGTTTTACCGGTACAGGTCTACAATGAGCAGTTCTTC. The full variable domain, completed using reference TRBV5-1 and TRBJ2-1, is KAGVTQTPRYLIKTRGQQVTLSCSPISGHRSVSWYQQTPGQGLQFLFEYFSETQRNKGNFPGRFSGRQFSNSRSEMNVSTLELGDSALYLCASSFVLPVQVYNEQFFGPGTRLTVL.

About this clonotype: A much larger clone lies a single base off, so this may be a read error. The rearrangement links TRBV12-3 or TRBV12-4 to TRBJ2-2, with D perhaps matching TRBD1 (6 bases). The CDR3 has 15 amino acids. V was cut by 3 bases and J by 3 bases, with 11 bases left in between. DNA for the CDR3: TGTGCCAGCAGTTTTTACAGGGCGGACACCGGGGAGCTGTTTTTT. Its translation is CASSFYRADTGELFF.

This clonotype was found many times. The rearrangement uses TRBV5-1 and TRBJ2-5, with 10 bases identical to TRBD2. Germline V lookup: CDR1 SGHRS, CDR2 YFSETQ. V was clipped by 3 bases and J by 6 bases; unmatched bases: 11. The CDR3 consists of 16 residues. CDR3 in DNA: TGCGCCAGCAGCTCCAGCGGGGGGGCAGCGAGGCAGACCCAGTACTTC. This codes for CASSSSGGAARQTQYF.

This clonotype was seen at least ten times. This chain connects TRBV9 to TRBJ2-1; 9 bases line up with TRBD2. Germline V gene data show CDR1 as SGDLS and CDR2 as YYNGEE. The CDR3 length is 15 residues. V shed 5 bases, J shed 4 bases, and the junction held 7 bases outside the gene matches. The CDR3 nucleotides read TGTGCCAGCAGTCCAAGGACTAGCGCTTACAATGAGCAGTTCTTC. This encodes CASSPRTSAYNEQFF.

There are many counts of this clonotype. This chain connects TRBV12-3 or TRBV12-4 to TRBJ2-3; TRBD2 might be the D (6 bases). Between the trimmed V and J ends, which lost 5 bases and 4 bases, there was a span of 13 bases. The CDR3 is made up of 14 amino acids. CDR3 nucleotides: TGTGCCAGCAGTGTGCTAGCGATTGCAGATACGCAGTATTTT. Translating it yields CASSVLAIADTQYF.

This clonotype was seen at least ten times. V and J are TRBV20-1 and TRBJ2-7; D might be TRBD2 (7 bases). This CDR3 spans 12 amino acids. Between the trimmed V and J ends, which lost 6 bases and 0 bases, there was a span of 9 bases. The germline V gene has CDR1 DFQATT and CDR2 SNEGSKA (reference sequence). Written as DNA, the CDR3 is TGCAGTGCAGGGGGGGGCTCCTACGAGCAGTACTTC. It specifies CSAGGGSYEQYF.

This clonotype was picked up a small number of times. The genes are TRBV7-9 and TRBJ2-3; D gene uncertain. V was clipped by 5 bases and J by 1 base, with 13 bases between them. This CDR3 has 15 residues. Germline CDR1 and CDR2: SEHNR and FQNEAQ (reference sequence). In DNA, the CDR3 is TGTGCCAGCAGCGCTATATTAGGAGGCACAGATACGCAGTATTTT. Translation: CASSAILGGTDTQYF.

Ten or more counts support this clonotype. The chain has TRBV9 and TRBJ2-7, with D uncertain. The CDR3 covers 15 residues. CDR1 and CDR2 (germline): SGDLS, YYNGEE. The V and J ends lost 0 bases and 2 bases respectively, with 12 bases between them. The CDR3: CASSVALASPYEQYF. The CDR3 nucleotides are TGTGCCAGCAGCGTAGCCCTTGCCAGCCCCTACGAGCAGTACTTC.

This clonotype was observed many times. The chain uses TRBV5-1 and TRBJ2-7; D not resolved. V lost 0 bases and J 2 bases, leaving 9 bases between the germline ends. Per the germline V gene, CDR1 is SGHRS and CDR2 is YFSETQ. This CDR3 has 14 amino acids. CDR3 sequence: CASSLEGNTYEQYF. The CDR3 DNA follows: TGCGCCAGCAGCTTGGAAGGTAACACCTACGAGCAGTACTTC.

This clonotype was found many times. The V call is TRBV3-1, the J call TRBJ1-5; tentative D call: TRBD1 (5 bases). The CDR3 sequence is 14 residues long. From germline, CDR1 is LGHDT and CDR2 YNNKEL (reference sequence). V was trimmed by 6 bases and J by 2 bases, leaving 11 bases between them. The CDR3 loop is CASSFRVGNQPQHF. In DNA form, the CDR3 reads TGTGCCAGCAGTTTCAGGGTTGGCAATCAGCCCCAGCATTTT.

This clonotype was counted at least ten times. The V gene is TRBV5-1, the J gene TRBJ2-3, with D possibly matching TRBD1 (5 bases). CDR3 length: 14 residues. Germline-derived CDR1 and CDR2 are SGHRS and YFSETQ. V lost 0 bases and J 3 bases, leaving 8 bases between the germline ends. The CDR3 is CASSLEQGTDTQYF. In DNA, the CDR3 is TGCGCCAGCAGCTTGGAGCAGGGTACAGATACGCAGTATTTT.

This clonotype was observed many times. The genes are TRBV20-1 and TRBJ2-7, with 11 nucleotides matching TRBD2. The CDR3 extends over 14 amino acids. V was pared by 5 bases and J by 1 base, with 4 bases of the junction left unmatched. Germline V gene lookup returns CDR1 DFQATT and CDR2 SNEGSKA (reference sequence). CDR3 loop: CSALAGGFSYEQYF. The CDR3 DNA sequence: TGCAGTGCTTTAGCGGGGGGGTTTTCCTACGAGCAGTACTTC.

The chain has TRBV6-1 and TRBJ2-7; 12 nucleotides align to TRBD2. The CDR3 covers 16 residues. Looked up from germline, CDR1 is MNHNS and CDR2 is SASEGT. V trimming: 4 bases; J trimming: 6 bases; junction bases outside the gene matches: 10. CDR3 loop: CASSGPSGRASFEQYF. DNA for the CDR3: TGTGCCAGCAGTGGCCCTAGCGGGAGGGCCTCTTTCGAGCAGTACTTC.

The CDR3 reads CATSRDRIAGAKNIQYF. The CDR3 DNA sequence: TGTGCCACCAGCAGAGATCGGATCGCGGGAGCCAAAAACATTCAGTACTTC. The chain employs TRBV15 and TRBJ2-4, with a tentative D call TRBD2 (5 bases). V was pared by 0 bases and J by 0 bases, with 12 bases between. The V gene's germline CDR1 is LNHNV and CDR2 YYDKDF (reference sequence). The CDR3 runs to 17 residues.

The table lists this clonotype with many counts. This chain connects TRBV4-2 to TRBJ1-6; D is uncertain. This CDR3 comprises 15 residues. V dropped 0 bases and J dropped 7 bases, with 10 bases sitting between them. Germline CDR1 LGHNA, CDR2 YNFKEQ. The DNA for the CDR3 is TGTGCCAGCAGCCAAGAAGGCAGAACAAATTCACCCCTCCACTTT. Its translation is CASSQEGRTNSPLHF.

This clonotype appeared a few times. The chain is built from TRBV11-2 and TRBJ2-5, with 14 bases identical to TRBD2. After removal of 5 bases from V and 0 bases from J, the junction contained 2 bases not matched to a gene. This CDR3 is 16 amino acids long. Germline CDR1 and CDR2: SGHAT and FQNNGV. CDR3 sequence (DNA): TGTGCCAGCAGCGGGGGACTAGCGGGAGACCAAGAGACCCAGTACTTC. Its protein product is CASSGGLAGDQETQYF. Drawing the rest from reference TRBV11-2 and TRBJ2-5, the complete variable domain is EAGVAQSPRYKIIEKRQSVAFWCNPISGHATLYWYQQILGQGPKLLIQFQNNGVVDDSQLPKDRFSAERLKGVDSTLKIQPAKLEDSAVYLCASSGGLAGDQETQYFGPGTRLLVL.

Ten or more counts support this clonotype. The chain links TRBV20-1 to TRBJ2-1; 9 bases map to TRBD2. The CDR3 is 15 amino acids. With V trimmed by 5 bases and J by 3 bases, 8 bases remained unmatched. Germline assignment: CDR1 DFQATT and CDR2 SNEGSKA (reference sequence). CDR3 in DNA: TGCAGTGCTCCCTCCGGGACTAGCTACTACAATGAGCAGTTCTTC. It translates to CSAPSGTSYYNEQFF.

This chain uses TRBV11-2 with TRBJ2-5; D is perhaps TRBD1 (5 bases). This CDR3 has 15 amino acids. The V gene's germline CDR1 is SGHAT and CDR2 FQNNGV. The V end was cut by 1 base, the J end by 4 bases, with 13 bases between. The DNA for the CDR3 is TGTGCCAGCAGCTTAGTTCCAGGGCCGGGAGAGACCCAGTACTTC. This gives the protein CASSLVPGPGETQYF.

This clonotype was counted only a few times. The rearrangement links TRBV7-6 to TRBJ2-1; 9 bases are a match to TRBD1. The germline CDR1 and CDR2 sequences are SGHVS and FNYEAQ. The CDR3 loop spans 15 amino acids. V trimming: 6 bases; J trimming: 10 bases; junction bases outside the gene matches: 13. CDR3 bases: TGTGCCAGCAGTCGTACAGGGGGCGGTCAGGAGGAGCAGTTCTTC. It is translated as CASSRTGGGQEEQFF.